This TCR beta chain emerged from a study of blood T cell repertoires in COVID-19. Clones were sequenced by immunoSEQ multiplex PCR, and TCRdb holds only the in-frame ones, with some missing. Among some 180,000 clones, 75% to 90% were seen once, and the ten largest hold about 6.3%. CDR3 length: 16 amino acids. The V and J ends lost 5 bases and 6 bases, in that order; junction bases with no gene match: 9. Germline V gene data show CDR1 as SEHNR and CDR2 as FQNEAQ (reference sequence). This sequence was found in a man aged 35 to 55 who had recovered from COVID-19. The sequenced sample was PBMCs or T cells enriched from blood (not recorded which). The rearrangement links TRBV7-9 to TRBJ2-4; 11 bases match TRBD2. CDR3 DNA: TGTGCCAGCAGCCGCGGAAACGGGACTAGCGGAAACATTCAGTACTTC. Its protein is CASSRGNGTSGNIQYF.